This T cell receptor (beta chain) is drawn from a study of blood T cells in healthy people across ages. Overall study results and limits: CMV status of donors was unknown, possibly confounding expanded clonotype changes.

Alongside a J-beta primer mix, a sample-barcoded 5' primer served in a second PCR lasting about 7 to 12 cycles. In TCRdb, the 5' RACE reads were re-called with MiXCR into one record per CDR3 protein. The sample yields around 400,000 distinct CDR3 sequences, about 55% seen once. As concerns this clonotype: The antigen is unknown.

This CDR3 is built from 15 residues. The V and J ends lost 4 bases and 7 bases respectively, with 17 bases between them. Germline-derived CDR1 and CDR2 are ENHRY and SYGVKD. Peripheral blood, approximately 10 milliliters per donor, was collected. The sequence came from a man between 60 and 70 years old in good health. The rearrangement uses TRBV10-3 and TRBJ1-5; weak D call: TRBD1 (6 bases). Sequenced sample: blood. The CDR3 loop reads CAISGSGHPQQPQHF. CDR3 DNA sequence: TGTGCCATCAGTGGGTCGGGACACCCCCAACAGCCCCAGCATTTT.